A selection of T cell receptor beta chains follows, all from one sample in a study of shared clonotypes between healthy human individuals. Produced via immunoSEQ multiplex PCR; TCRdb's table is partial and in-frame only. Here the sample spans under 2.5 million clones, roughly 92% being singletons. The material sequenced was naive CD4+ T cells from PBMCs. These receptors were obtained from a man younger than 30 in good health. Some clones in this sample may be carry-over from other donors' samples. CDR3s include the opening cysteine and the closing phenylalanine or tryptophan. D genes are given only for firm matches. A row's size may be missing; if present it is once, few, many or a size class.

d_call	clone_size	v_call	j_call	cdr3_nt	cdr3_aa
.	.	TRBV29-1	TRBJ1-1	TGCAGCGTTGAAGATGCTAGGGGAGGAGCTTTCTTT	CSVEDARGGAFF
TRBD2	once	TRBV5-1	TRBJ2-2	TGCGCCAGCAGCTTGGCCCCCGGACTAGCGGGGTCCCTAGAGCTGTTTTTT	CASSLAPGLAGSLELFF
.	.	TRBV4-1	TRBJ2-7	TGCGCCAGCAGCCAAGTTCCAGGGTACGAGCAGTACTTC	CASSQVPGYEQYF
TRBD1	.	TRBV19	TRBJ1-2	TGTGCCAGTAAAAGGGACAGCTACTATGGCTACACCTTC	CASKRDSYYGYTF
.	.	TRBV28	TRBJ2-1	TGTGCCAGCAGTTTATCTAGTTACAATGAGCAGTTCTTC	CASSLSSYNEQFF
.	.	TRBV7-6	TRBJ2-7	TGTGCCAGCAGGCTTGCGGACGGCTACGAGCAGTACTTC	CASRLADGYEQYF
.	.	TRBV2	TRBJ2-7	TGTGCCAGCAGCGGACAGCTCATTACCTACGAGCAGTACTTC	CASSGQLITYEQYF
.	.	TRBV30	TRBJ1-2	TGTGCCTGGAGTGTACATTCGGGGCCCCTCTATGGCTACACCTTC	CAWSVHSGPLYGYTF
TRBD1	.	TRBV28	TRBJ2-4	TGTGCCAGCAGCCGAGACAGGGCAACCAAAAACATTCAGTACTTC	CASSRDRATKNIQYF
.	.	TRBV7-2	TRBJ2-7	TGTGCCAGCAGCTTAGAAACAGCCAGCGAGCAGTACTTC	CASSLETASEQYF
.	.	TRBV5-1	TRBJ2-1	TGCGCCAGCAGCTTGGGGGTGGGAAACTACAATGAGCAGTTCTTC	CASSLGVGNYNEQFF
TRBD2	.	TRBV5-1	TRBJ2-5	TGCGCCAGCAGCCCTAGAATTAGCGGGATTGGAGAGACCCAGTACTTC	CASSPRISGIGETQYF
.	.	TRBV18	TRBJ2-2	TGTGCCAGCTCACCGGTAGCGGATTACAACACCGGGGAGCTGTTTTTT	CASSPVADYNTGELFF
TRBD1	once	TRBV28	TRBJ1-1	TGTGCCAGTTTTACCGGGACAGAGAACACTGAAGCTTTCTTT	CASFTGTENTEAFF
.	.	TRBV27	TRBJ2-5	TGTGCCAGCAGTTTATGGCAGGGGGGACAAGAGACCCAGTACTTC	CASSLWQGGQETQYF